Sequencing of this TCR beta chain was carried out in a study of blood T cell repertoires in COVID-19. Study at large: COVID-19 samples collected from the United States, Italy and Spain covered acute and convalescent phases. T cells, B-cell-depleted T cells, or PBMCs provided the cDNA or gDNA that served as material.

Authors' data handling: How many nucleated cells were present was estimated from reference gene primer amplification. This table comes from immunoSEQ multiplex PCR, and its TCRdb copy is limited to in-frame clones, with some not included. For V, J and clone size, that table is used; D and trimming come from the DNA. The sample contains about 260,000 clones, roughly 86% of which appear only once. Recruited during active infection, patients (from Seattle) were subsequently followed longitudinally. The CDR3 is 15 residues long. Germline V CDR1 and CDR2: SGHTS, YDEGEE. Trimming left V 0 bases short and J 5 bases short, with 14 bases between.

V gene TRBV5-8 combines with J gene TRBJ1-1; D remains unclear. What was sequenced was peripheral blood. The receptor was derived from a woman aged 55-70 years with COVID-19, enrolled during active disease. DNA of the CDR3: TGTGCCAGCAGCTTGGGATGGGGAGTCGGGACTGAAGCTTTCTTT. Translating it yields CASSLGWGVGTEAFF.